The 29 T cell receptor beta chains in this list originate from one sample, sequenced in a study of post-analysis software for immune sequencing data. Overall study results and limits: The five TRBV segments detected at higher frequency in patients than in controls included TRBV5-6, TRBV5-1 and TRBV20-1.

Their antigen targets remain unknown. Incorporated into the TCR beta cDNA libraries were unique molecular identifiers, which served to reduce PCR and sequencing biases. TCRdb reanalysed the PCR reads using MiXCR and keeps one entry per CDR3 protein. The data hold some 700,000 distinct CDR3 sequences, with around 60% observed a single time. The sequenced sample was blood. These receptors came from a girl aged 2-9 years with multiple sclerosis.

V usage is TRBV5-1 and J usage is TRBJ2-1; 7 positions match TRBD1. The junction had 7 bases not matched to a gene; V was cut back by 0 bases and J by 10 bases. Looked up from germline, CDR1 is SGHRS and CDR2 is YFSETQ. This CDR3 contains 14 residues. The CDR3: CASSLADRDGEQFF. DNA of the CDR3: TGCGCCAGCAGCTTGGCCGACAGGGATGGGGAGCAGTTCTTC.

This clonotype was seen more than once but under ten times. This sequence joins TRBV6-6 and TRBJ2-7; no firm D call. The CDR3 contains 14 residues. Germline CDR1 reads MNHNY; CDR2 reads SVGAGI (reference sequence). With 4 bases removed from V and 1 base from J, the gap between germline ends came to 11 bases. The CDR3 sequence: CASSFRTVSYEQYF. DNA of the CDR3: TGTGCCAGCAGTTTTCGGACGGTGTCCTACGAGCAGTACTTC.

The chain employs TRBV20-1 and TRBJ2-7, with a weak D call TRBD1 (6 bases). The DNA matches TRBJ2-5 better at its end, which makes the J call doubtful. The CDR3 is 15 amino acids. Germline values: CDR1 DFQATT, CDR2 SNEGSKA (reference sequence). CDR3 region: CSARGLWGRQETQYF. The CDR3 bases are TGCAGTGCTAGAGGCCTCTGGGGGCGGCAAGAGACCCAGTACTTC.

The V call is TRBV27, the J call TRBJ1-5; 8 bases line up with TRBD1. CDR1 and CDR2 from the germline V gene are MNHEY and SMNVEV (reference sequence). The length of the CDR3 is 17 residues. The ends lost 2 bases at V and 3 bases at J; junction bases unmatched: 9. CDR3 sequence reads: CASSLPPAGGDNQPQHF. DNA for the CDR3: TGTGCCAGCAGTTTACCCCCTGCAGGGGGCGACAATCAGCCCCAGCATTTT.

This rearrangement joins TRBV11-2 to TRBJ2-1, with TRBD2 identical over 14 bases. In germline, CDR1 is SGHAT, CDR2 FQNNGV. J was trimmed by 0 bases and V by 3 bases; bases with no gene match: 4. CDR3 length: 18 residues. This CDR3 reads CASSLTSGGAGSYNEQFF. CDR3 sequence (DNA): TGTGCCAGCAGCTTGACTAGCGGGGGGGCCGGCTCCTACAATGAGCAGTTCTTC.

This sequence joins TRBV25-1 and TRBJ2-7; D ambiguous. The CDR3 spans 13 residues. V was pared by 4 bases and J by 0 bases, with 7 bases between. Germline V CDR1 and CDR2: MGHDK, SYGVNS. This CDR3 reads CASSASISYEQYF. Written as DNA, the CDR3 is TGTGCCAGCAGTGCCTCCATCTCCTACGAGCAGTACTTC.

V usage is TRBV20-1 and J usage is TRBJ1-1; D not resolved. Germline CDR1 and CDR2: DFQATT and SNEGSKA (reference sequence). The CDR3 sequence is 13 residues long. V dropped 5 bases and J dropped 2 bases, with 12 bases sitting between them. The CDR3 loop is CSAQLGTNTEAFF. The DNA of the CDR3 is TGCAGTGCTCAACTCGGTACTAACACTGAAGCTTTCTTT.

The rearrangement joins TRBV7-9 to TRBJ2-3; tentatively, D is TRBD2 (6 bases). CDR1 and CDR2 from the germline V gene are SEHNR and FQNEAQ (reference sequence). Trimming pared 6 bases from V and 4 bases from J, leaving 17 bases between. This CDR3 contains 15 residues. The DNA of the CDR3 is TGTGCCAGCAGTCCCGTGCCGGGGGACGCAGATACGCAGTATTTT. The encoded protein is CASSPVPGDADTQYF.

This clonotype was observed a handful of times. The rearrangement joins TRBV7-3 to TRBJ1-1, with a possible D match to TRBD1 (6 bases). The V gene's germline CDR1 is SGHTA and CDR2 FQGTGA. Trimming cost V 5 bases and J 3 bases, with 10 bases left between them. CDR3 length: 13 residues. The CDR3 here is CASSPNRDTEAFF. CDR3 DNA sequence: TGTGCCAGCAGCCCAAACAGGGACACTGAAGCTTTCTTT.

This chain links TRBV15 with TRBJ2-5; 9 nucleotides line up with TRBD1. The DNA end lines up better with TRBJ2-7; the J call may be wrong. Germline lookup yields CDR1 LNHNV and CDR2 YYDKDF (reference sequence). The CDR3 contains 17 residues. This chain's CDR3 is CATSSLGVRGQGYEQYF. The CDR3 bases are TGTGCCACCAGCTCATTAGGGGTTCGGGGACAGGGTTACGAGCAGTACTTC.

Only one count was recorded for this clonotype. The V call is TRBV5-1, the J call TRBJ2-1; 11 bases match TRBD1. The germline V gene has CDR1 SGHRS and CDR2 YFSETQ. V lost 4 bases to trimming and J lost 7 bases; unmatched junction nucleotides: 10. The CDR3 sequence is 16 residues long. The CDR3 is CASSRMGQGGWNEQFF. The DNA of the CDR3 is TGCGCCAGCAGCCGTATGGGACAGGGGGGATGGAATGAGCAGTTCTTC.

This chain uses TRBV6-6 with TRBJ1-2, with D perhaps TRBD1 (6 bases). The germline gives CDR1 MNHNY, CDR2 SVGAGI (reference sequence). V dropped 6 bases and J dropped 6 bases, with 11 bases sitting between them. CDR3 size: 12 residues. The CDR3 sequence is CASSLKGDGYTF. The CDR3 DNA reads TGTGCCAGCAGCCTAAAGGGGGATGGCTACACCTTC.

There are a few counts of this clonotype. The chain uses TRBV4-3 and TRBJ2-5; 9 nucleotides align to TRBD1. V shed 1 base and J 4 bases; nucleotides not matched to a gene: 4. The germline V gene encodes CDR1 LGHNA and CDR2 YSLEER. The CDR3 is 15 amino acids. As DNA, the CDR3 is TGCGCCAGCAGCCAAGGACTGGACAGGGGAGAGACCCAGTACTTC. Amino acid sequence: CASSQGLDRGETQYF.

This CDR3 reads CASSANRVENGYTF. The CDR3 DNA reads as TGTGCCAGCAGCGCTAACAGGGTTGAGAATGGCTACACCTTC. V is TRBV9 and J is TRBJ1-2, with D tentatively TRBD1 (6 bases). Deletions cut 3 bases from V and 6 bases from J, with 15 bases between. Looked up from germline, CDR1 is SGDLS and CDR2 is YYNGEE. This CDR3 is 14 amino acids long.

This clonotype turned up a few times. The chain uses TRBV20-1 and TRBJ2-5; tentative D call: TRBD2 (6 bases). The CDR3 has 13 residues. Germline CDR1 DFQATT, CDR2 SNEGSKA (reference sequence). The V end was cut by 3 bases, the J end by 13 bases, with 21 bases between. This chain's CDR3 is CSASRGPEGDAYF. The CDR3, as DNA: TGCAGTGCTAGTCGGGGACCGGAGGGAGATGCGTACTTC.

This clonotype was observed a handful of times. The chain has TRBV11-2 and TRBJ1-2; possibly TRBD1 for D (6 bases). The CDR3 is made up of 12 amino acids. CDR1 and CDR2 (germline): SGHAT, FQNNGV. V shed 1 base and J shed 10 bases, with 10 bases lying between them. The CDR3 region has the DNA TGTGCCAGCAGCTTAGGGGGGGCCGACTACACCTTC. As protein: CASSLGGADYTF.

This clonotype was counted between two and nine times. J is TRBJ2-7 and V is TRBV21-1. TRBV21-1 is a recognized pseudogene. This CDR3 region has 13 residues. The CDR3, as DNA: TGTGCCAGCAGCAATAGAACGGGTTACGAGCAGTACTTC. This sequence encodes CASSNRTGYEQYF.

The chain links TRBV5-1 to TRBJ2-2, with D hard to call. The CDR3 has 12 amino acids. CDR1 and CDR2 (germline): SGHRS, YFSETQ. Trimming took off 6 bases at V and 1 base at J, with 4 bases between the two ends. In nucleotides, the CDR3 is TGCGCCAGCATGGGGAACACCGGGGAGCTGTTTTTT. It is translated as CASMGNTGELFF.

J is TRBJ2-7 and V is TRBV2; D not resolved. The CDR3 runs 14 residues. The V gene lost 8 bases and the J gene lost 0 bases, with 14 bases spanning the gap. The V gene's germline CDR1 is SNHLY and CDR2 FYNNEI. The CDR3 region is CASQPGRPSYEQYF. CDR3 DNA: TGTGCCAGCCAGCCCGGGCGTCCCTCCTACGAGCAGTACTTC.

This clonotype was seen a handful of times. The rearrangement joins TRBV20-1 to TRBJ2-1; 7 nucleotides line up with TRBD1. CDR1 is DFQATT, CDR2 SNEGSKA, per germline (reference sequence). Germline trimming cut 3 bases from V and 0 bases from J; bases unmatched to any gene: 2. This CDR3 spans 14 amino acids. CDR3 DNA sequence: TGCAGTGCTAGTCGGGACAGCTCCTACAATGAGCAGTTCTTC. Encoded protein: CSASRDSSYNEQFF.

The chain joins TRBV7-2 to TRBJ2-5; 11 nucleotides match TRBD1. The germline V gene encodes CDR1 SGHTA and CDR2 FQGNSA. The ends lost 2 bases at V and 5 bases at J; junction bases unmatched: 4. The CDR3 is 15 residues long. The CDR3 nucleotides read TGTGCCAGCAGCTTAATGAGGGACAGGGGGGAGACCCAGTACTTC. As protein: CASSLMRDRGETQYF.

The rearrangement joins TRBV25-1 to TRBJ1-1, with TRBD1 identical over 8 bases. The CDR3 has 16 residues. The germline gives CDR1 MGHDK, CDR2 SYGVNS. V shed 6 bases and J 1 base; nucleotides not matched to a gene: 10. CDR3 protein: CASSSGTGLANTEAFF. DNA for the CDR3: TGTGCCAGCAGCTCCGGGACAGGACTCGCGAACACTGAAGCTTTCTTT.

Comments on this clonotype: Germline and junction disagree at one end, which may indicate a read error. This chain connects TRBV5-5 to TRBJ2-6, with TRBD1 matching over 9 bases. Germline V gene sequence: CDR1 SGHKS, CDR2 YYEKEE (reference sequence). This CDR3 region has 20 residues. The CDR3 sequence: CASSLRPPGQGKAGANVLTF. CDR3 nucleotide sequence: TGCGCCAGCAGCTTGAGGCCCCCGGGACAGGGCAAGGCTGGGGCCAACGTCCTGACTTTC.

The genes are TRBV11-2 and TRBJ2-5; unclear D gene. Germline CDR1 reads SGHAT; CDR2 reads FQNNGV. The germline V and J ends were trimmed by 1 base and 3 bases, with 15 bases remaining between them. This CDR3 comprises 16 residues. In nucleotides, the CDR3 is TGTGCCAGCAGCTTAGGCTCCAGGTGGCCAGAAGAGACCCAGTACTTC. Residues: CASSLGSRWPEETQYF.

The J gene is TRBJ2-7, the V gene TRBV29-1; D is uncertain. The J call is uncertain, as TRBJ2-5 better fits the DNA end. The CDR3 length is 13 residues. Germline loops: CDR1 SQVTM, CDR2 ANQGSEA. For the CDR3, the DNA is TGCAGCGTTAGGACGCTCCTGAGAGAGACCCAGTACTTC. It codes for CSVRTLLRETQYF.

The chain employs TRBV6-6 and TRBJ1-2; the D gene is possibly TRBD1 (6 bases). V shed 5 bases and J shed 2 bases, with 15 bases lying between them. Germline loops: CDR1 MNHNY, CDR2 SVGAGI (reference sequence). The length of the CDR3 is 15 residues. Here the CDR3 reads CASSSPGQANYGYTF. The CDR3, as DNA: TGTGCCAGCAGTAGCCCGGGACAAGCCAACTATGGCTACACCTTC.

This clonotype was found a few times. The genes are TRBV7-9 and TRBJ2-7, with TRBD2 identical over 10 bases. The CDR3 totals 12 residues. V shed 10 bases, J shed 5 bases, and the junction held 5 bases outside the gene matches. Germline V gene sequence: CDR1 SEHNR, CDR2 FQNEAQ (reference sequence). CDR3: CATGTSVNEQYF. The CDR3 region has the DNA TGTGCCACCGGGACTAGCGTTAACGAGCAGTACTTC.

CDR3 protein: CAIAPGLLTFDEQYF. The CDR3, as DNA: TGTGCCATTGCTCCGGGACTCCTAACTTTCGACGAGCAGTACTTC. The J gene is TRBJ2-5, the V gene TRBV10-3, with D possibly TRBD2 on 6 matching bases. The DNA end favors TRBJ2-7, so the J call may be wrong. Germline V gene lookup returns CDR1 ENHRY and CDR2 SYGVKD. The CDR3 extends over 15 amino acids.

The rearrangement uses TRBV9 and TRBJ2-5; 7 nucleotides line up with TRBD1. Germline CDR1 is SGDLS and CDR2 is YYNGEE. The CDR3 runs 15 residues. V lost 3 bases to trimming and J lost 0 bases; unmatched junction nucleotides: 5. Here the CDR3 DNA reads TGTGCCAGCAGCGCGGGACAGAGGAACCAAGAGACCCAGTACTTC. The encoded protein is CASSAGQRNQETQYF.